This TCR beta chain appears in the sequencing data of a study of spatial heterogeneity in lung cancer. Study as a whole: Counts of TCR transcripts in tumor regions correlated strongly with a matched bulk RNA-seq T cell module score. General observations from the study: Tumor T-cell coverage was an estimated 7% or so for alpha and 13% for beta chains. Tumoral mutation counts were tracked by counts of expanded intratumoral alpha and beta TCRs.

This clonotype is medium-sized by share. What it recognizes is unknown. Germline-derived CDR1 and CDR2 are DFQATT and SNEGSKA (reference sequence). J was trimmed by 8 bases and V by 6 bases; bases with no gene match: 10. The CDR3 spans 15 residues. The time point here: sample taken at primary tumor resection. Sequencing of whole RNA from tumor, nontumor lung or frozen PBMC involved no sorting. Unique molecular identifiers tagged every individual TCR cDNA molecule. TCRdb reanalysed the 5' RACE reads using MiXCR and keeps one entry per CDR3 protein. The sample holds 630 or so distinct CDR3 sequences, 8.2% seen once.

The specimen was lung tumor tissue, collected at surgery. The sequence was obtained from a male donor with early-stage non-small cell lung cancer. This chain links TRBV20-1 with TRBJ2-3, with 14 bases aligning to TRBD2. The CDR3 is CSASGLAGEGGTQYF. In nucleotides, the CDR3 is TGCAGTGCGTCGGGACTAGCGGGAGAGGGGGGTACGCAGTATTTT.